This TCR beta chain was sequenced during a study of vaccination effects on CD4 cells after COVID-19 (dated 2022 in TCRdb). With regard to the full study: Each participant got two doses of an mRNA SARS-CoV-2 vaccine, either BNT162b2 or mRNA-1273. The Oncomine TCR Beta short-read assay on an Illumina iSeq 100 was used to sequence cultures from other donors in the study. SARS-CoV-2 spike-specific CD4+ TCR repertoires were compared before and after mRNA vaccination in COVID-19 convalescent patients and in infection-naive vaccine recipients. The full study included 10 to 11 COVID-19 convalescent patients and a few SARS-CoV-2-naive healthy vaccine recipients.

The full study reports these points: Only a small number of convalescent patients were included, and no early post-infection timepoints were available, which limited the study. Marked clonal contraction was observed in both infection-induced and vaccine-induced clones at late post-vaccination timepoints, consistent with waning T cell responses. In healthy vaccine recipients, vaccine-induced clones were almost all SARS-CoV-2 mono-reactive, with only 1 of 255 cross-reactive with common cold coronaviruses.

In the ViraFEST assay, PBMC were stimulated with viral peptide pools, and TCR sequencing was then used to find antigen-specific CD4+ T cell clonotypes based on their expansion. After around eleven days of culture, CD4+ T cells were isolated with the EasySep CD4+ T cell isolation kit. The absence of prior SARS-CoV-2 infection in healthy vaccine recipients was confirmed by negative nucleocapsid antibodies before and after vaccination. Two million PBMC per well were cultured with 8.5 to 10 ug/ml peptides in IMDM containing approximately 4.6% human AB serum, approximately 10 IU/ml IL-2 and gentamicin. On days 3 and 7, half of the culture medium was replaced with fresh IL-2-containing medium. Unless otherwise noted, each peptide stimulation condition was cultured in triplicate wells. PBMC were separated from whole blood using Ficoll-Paque Plus gradient centrifugation and were then either cryopreserved at -140C or used fresh. The overlapping peptide pools covered the spike proteins of SARS-CoV-2 as well as those of the common cold coronaviruses HCoV-NL63, HCoV-OC43 and HCoV-229E. Genomic DNA was extracted from cultured CD4+ T cells with the QIAamp micro DNA kit.

As regards this clone: The target of this receptor is not known. No much larger clone is present one base from it, and per-base qualities are unavailable.

The CDR3 goes from the cysteine to the phenylalanine over 13 residues. The sequence is cut down to CDR3 DNA, 39 bases in frame from base 1. The trim is 4 bases for V and 5 bases for J, with a gap of 11 bases between the germline ends. The germline V gene provides CDR1 LGHNA and CDR2 YSLEER. Receptor libraries were prepared by the immunoSEQ multiplex PCR assay. DNA from the CD4+ T cells that had been cultured and isolated underwent TCR beta CDR3 sequencing. Per the original workflow: Non-productive TCR sequences were removed and reads were trimmed to the CDR3 region, keeping CDR3s of at least 7 amino acids. Antigen-specific clonotypes were identified using the MANAFEST web app by comparison of expansion in peptide wells against reference cultures. Positive clones required FDR<0.05 expansion versus reference and all other wells, odds ratio above 5, and frequency above 0.1% in two replicate wells. Clonotypes significantly expanded in SARS-CoV-2 spike wells and in at least one common cold coronavirus spike condition were defined as cross-reactive. CDR3 similarity was assessed by Levenshtein distance using the stringdist R package, and unrooted trees were constructed with ape in R 3.6.1. TCRdb obtained this table from immuneACCESS and retained in-frame rearrangements with V and J assigned. These tables miss some clones; where compared with another copy, unresolved V genes account for less than half of the shortfall, and the remainder is unexplained. That table is the source of V, J and clone size, and D and trimming were worked out from the DNA. In all, the sample holds about 21,000 clones, and around 70% of those were seen once. The top ten clonotypes cover approximately 25% of the sample.

Sequencing was performed on CD4+ T cells from PBMCs cultured with HCoV-NL63 spike peptides, taken before COVID-19 vaccination. Read against the paper, the sample's cell subset or site label means: HCoV-NL63 spike overlapping peptide pool stimulation. The rearranged chain carries TRBV4-3 and TRBJ1-1, with no reliable assignment of the D segment. This clonotype was sampled from a human donor who received a COVID-19 vaccine. The DNA sequence reads TGCGCCAGCAGCCTCAGTGGGGAGACTGAAGCTTTCTTT. This translates into CASSLSGETEAFF.